This TCR beta chain was profiled in a study of regulatory T cells in long-lasting Graves disease. This clonotype came up many times. What it binds is unknown. Study outcomes and limitations: Persistent patients shared about 3,000 public clonotypes among themselves. Newly diagnosed patients shared fewer, at some 970.

The sample's time point: persistent/refractory GD, antithyroid drugs over 5 years with positive TRAb. The TCR library was prepared using RNA isolated from PBMCs. EDTA tubes were used for drawing 8.5 to 9.5 milliliters of peripheral blood. Library construction for TCR beta used iRepertoire HTBI primers and Arm-PCR of CDR3 regions. Using its own MiXCR run on the multiplex PCR reads, TCRdb lists one record per CDR3 protein. Among almost 350,000 distinct CDR3 sequences listed, around a fifth were seen once. The sequencing used peripheral blood mononuclear cells (PBMCs), collected when the disease was refractory, from a patient treated with antithyroid drugs. The sequence was collected from a female donor with Graves disease.

The CDR3 region is CASSEVSNQPQHF. CDR3 sequence (DNA): TGTGCCAGCAGTGAGGTTAGCAATCAGCCCCAGCATTTT. The chain is built from TRBV6-2 or TRBV6-3 and TRBJ1-5; D not resolved. The V end lost 5 bases, the J end lost 0 bases, and 5 bases lay between the germline ends. CDR3 length equals 13 residues. Germline V CDR1 and CDR2: MNHEY, SVGEGT.